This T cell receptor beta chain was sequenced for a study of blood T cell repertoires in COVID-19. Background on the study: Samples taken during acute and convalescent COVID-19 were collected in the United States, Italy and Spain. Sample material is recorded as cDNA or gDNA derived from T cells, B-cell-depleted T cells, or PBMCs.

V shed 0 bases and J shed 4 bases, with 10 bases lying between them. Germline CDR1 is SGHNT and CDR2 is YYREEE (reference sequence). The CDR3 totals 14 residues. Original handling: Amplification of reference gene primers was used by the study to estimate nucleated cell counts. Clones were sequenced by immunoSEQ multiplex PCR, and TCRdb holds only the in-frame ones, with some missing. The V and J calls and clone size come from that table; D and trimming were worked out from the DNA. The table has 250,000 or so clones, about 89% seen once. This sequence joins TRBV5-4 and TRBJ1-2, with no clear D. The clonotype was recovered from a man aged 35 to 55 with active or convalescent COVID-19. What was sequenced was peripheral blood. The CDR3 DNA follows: TGTGCCAGCAGCTTGGCGGCGGAGACCTATGGCTACACCTTC. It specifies CASSLAAETYGYTF.